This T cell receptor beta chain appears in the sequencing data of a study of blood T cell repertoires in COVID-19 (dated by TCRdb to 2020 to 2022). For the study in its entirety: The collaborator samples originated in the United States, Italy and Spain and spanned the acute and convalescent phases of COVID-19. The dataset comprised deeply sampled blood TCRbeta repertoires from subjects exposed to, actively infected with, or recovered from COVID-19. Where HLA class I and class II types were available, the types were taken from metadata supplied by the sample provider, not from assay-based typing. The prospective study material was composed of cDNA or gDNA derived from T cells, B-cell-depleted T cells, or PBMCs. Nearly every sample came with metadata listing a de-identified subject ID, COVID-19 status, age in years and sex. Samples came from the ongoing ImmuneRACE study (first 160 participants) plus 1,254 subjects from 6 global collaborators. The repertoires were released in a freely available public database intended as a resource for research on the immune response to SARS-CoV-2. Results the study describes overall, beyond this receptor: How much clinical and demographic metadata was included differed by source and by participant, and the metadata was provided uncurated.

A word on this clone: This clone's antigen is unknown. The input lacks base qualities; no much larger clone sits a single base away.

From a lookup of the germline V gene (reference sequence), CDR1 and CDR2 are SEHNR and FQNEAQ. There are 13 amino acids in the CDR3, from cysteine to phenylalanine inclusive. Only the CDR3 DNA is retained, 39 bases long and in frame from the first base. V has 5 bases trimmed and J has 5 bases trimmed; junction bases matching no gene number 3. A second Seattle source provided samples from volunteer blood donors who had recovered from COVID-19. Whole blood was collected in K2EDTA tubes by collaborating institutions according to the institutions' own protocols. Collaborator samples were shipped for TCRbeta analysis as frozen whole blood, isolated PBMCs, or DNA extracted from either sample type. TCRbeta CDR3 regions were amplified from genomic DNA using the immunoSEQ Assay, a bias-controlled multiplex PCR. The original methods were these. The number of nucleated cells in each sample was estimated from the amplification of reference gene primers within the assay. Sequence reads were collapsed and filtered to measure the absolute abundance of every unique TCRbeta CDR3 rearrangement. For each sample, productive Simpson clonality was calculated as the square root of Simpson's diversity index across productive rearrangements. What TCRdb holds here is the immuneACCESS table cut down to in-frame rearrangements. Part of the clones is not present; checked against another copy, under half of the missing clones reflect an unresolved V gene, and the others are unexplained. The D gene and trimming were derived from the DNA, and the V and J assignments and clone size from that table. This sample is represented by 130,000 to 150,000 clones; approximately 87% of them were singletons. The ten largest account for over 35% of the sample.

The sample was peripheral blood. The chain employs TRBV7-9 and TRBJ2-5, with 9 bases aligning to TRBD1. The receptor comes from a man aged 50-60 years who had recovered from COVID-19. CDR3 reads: CASSPGQGETQYF. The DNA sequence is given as TGTGCCAGCAGCCCGGGACAGGGTGAGACCCAGTACTTC.